The 24 T cell receptor beta chains presented below share a single source sample, sequenced in a study of blood T cell repertoires in COVID-19. Sequencing was performed with immunoSEQ multiplex PCR; in TCRdb, only in-frame clones are kept and a portion is missing. The profile shows approximately 67,000 clones, 65% to 90% of them singletons. The sequenced sample consisted of peripheral blood. These receptor sequences come from a man aged 55 to 70 with acute or convalescent COVID-19.

This clone was counted a few times. The CDR3 coding sequence is TGTGCCAGCAGTTACGGACAGGTTGACAATCAGCCCCAGCATTTT. Amino acid sequence: CASSYGQVDNQPQHF. The chain carries TRBV6-2 or TRBV6-3 and TRBJ1-5; 7 positions match TRBD1. CDR3 size: 15 residues. J lost 3 bases, V lost 2 bases, and 4 bases had no gene match. CDR1 MNHEY and CDR2 SVGEGT come from the germline V gene.

The chain carries TRBV21-1 and TRBJ2-7; the D call in the table, TRBD1, was not verified against the DNA. TRBV21-1 is shown as a pseudogene. This CDR3 has 15 residues. CDR3 DNA: TGTGCCAGCAGCGACCCACAGGGAGTAACCTACGAGCAGTACTTC. This gives the protein CASSDPQGVTYEQYF.

This chain links TRBV2 with TRBJ2-2; D unresolved. CDR1 SNHLY and CDR2 FYNNEI come from the germline V gene. The CDR3 has 14 amino acids. Trimming took off 1 base at V and 3 bases at J, with 6 bases between the two ends. The CDR3 region is CASSEDSHTGELFF. The CDR3 nucleotides read TGTGCCAGCAGTGAAGACAGCCACACCGGGGAGCTGTTTTTT.

The rearrangement uses TRBV30 and TRBJ1-4, with 9 nucleotides matching TRBD1. CDR3 length equals 14 residues. V shed 1 base and J 10 bases; nucleotides not matched to a gene: 7. Germline values: CDR1 GTSNPN, CDR2 SVGIG (reference sequence). In DNA, the CDR3 is TGTGCCTGGAGTGCGGGGACAGGGTTGAGAAAACTGTTTTTT. Its translation is CAWSAGTGLRKLFF.

The rearrangement links TRBV3-1 (or the pseudogene TRBV3-2) to TRBJ1-1; TRBD1 might be the D (6 bases). Germline assignment: CDR1 LGHDT and CDR2 YNNKEL (reference sequence). This CDR3 contains 12 residues. With 1 base removed from V and 6 bases from J, the gap between germline ends came to 6 bases. CDR3 region: CASSQAGAEAFF. CDR3 coding DNA: TGTGCCAGCAGCCAAGCAGGGGCTGAAGCTTTCTTT.

V is TRBV5-6 and J is TRBJ2-1, with 7 bases identical to TRBD2. Germline CDR1 reads SGHDT; CDR2 reads YYEEEE. The CDR3 has 16 residues. The junction had 7 bases not matched to a gene; V was cut back by 0 bases and J by 4 bases. CDR3 bases: TGTGCCAGCAGCTTGGCCGCTAGCGGAACTTACAATGAGCAGTTCTTC. Its protein is CASSLAASGTYNEQFF.

CDR3 sequence: CASSQAIGQGTENTEAFF. CDR3 in DNA: TGCGCCAGCAGCCAAGCGATCGGTCAGGGGACAGAGAACACTGAAGCTTTCTTT. This chain connects TRBV4-3 to TRBJ1-1; 7 nucleotides line up with TRBD1. V was pared by 1 base and J by 1 base, with 12 bases of the junction left unmatched. The germline V gene has CDR1 LGHNA and CDR2 YSLEER. The CDR3 length is 18 residues.

The chain carries TRBV12-3 or TRBV12-4 and TRBJ2-7; TRBD1 aligns across 10 bases. V trimming: 6 bases; J trimming: 8 bases; junction bases outside the gene matches: 7. The CDR3 runs 13 residues. The CDR3 coding sequence is TGTGCCAGCAGGCCTGGGACAGGGGCAAAGCAGTACTTC. This encodes CASRPGTGAKQYF.

This sequence joins TRBV11-2 and TRBJ1-4; the match to TRBD1 covers 9 bases. In germline, CDR1 is SGHAT, CDR2 FQNNGV. With V trimmed by 5 bases and J by 6 bases, 7 bases remained unmatched. This CDR3 contains 15 residues. CDR3 nucleotides: TGTGCCAGCAGCCCCGGGGACAGGGAATATGAAAAACTGTTTTTT. Its translation: CASSPGDREYEKLFF.

This clone has only one observation. The chain has TRBV20-1 and TRBJ2-7; 7 bases map to TRBD1. The ends lost 6 bases at V and 3 bases at J; junction bases unmatched: 2. Germline V gene lookup returns CDR1 DFQATT and CDR2 SNEGSKA (reference sequence). The CDR3 sequence is 11 residues long. CDR3 residues: CSAGTVYEQYF. The CDR3 nucleotides are TGCAGTGCCGGGACAGTCTACGAGCAGTACTTC.

The rearrangement links TRBV11-2 to TRBJ2-2, with 15 bases aligning to TRBD2. The V segment lost 4 bases and the J segment 7 bases; nucleotides outside the gene matches: 7. The CDR3 has 17 residues. The germline V gene has CDR1 SGHAT and CDR2 FQNNGV. DNA for the CDR3: TGTGCCAGCAGCTCCGGACTAGCGGGGGGGACGAACGGGGAGCTGTTTTTT. This translates into CASSSGLAGGTNGELFF.

CDR3 nucleotides: TGTGCCAGCAGCTTAGGACAGGGCCCGAACACTGAAGCTTTCTTT. Its protein product is CASSLGQGPNTEAFF. V and J are TRBV7-9 and TRBJ1-1, with 7 bases fitting TRBD1. Trimming cost V 1 base and J 1 base; bases outside gene matches: 3. The CDR3 sequence is 15 residues long. Germline loops: CDR1 SEHNR, CDR2 FQNEAQ (reference sequence).

V usage is TRBV5-1 and J usage is TRBJ2-1, with no clear D. Trimming took 7 bases from V and 6 from J, leaving 20 bases between them. Germline CDR1 and CDR2: SGHRS and YFSETQ. The CDR3 has 15 residues. This CDR3 is CASRQTPAPGNEQFF. CDR3 nucleotide sequence: TGCGCCAGCCGCCAAACCCCAGCGCCGGGCAATGAGCAGTTCTTC.

This clone was observed a handful of times. This chain joins TRBV15 and TRBJ2-3; possible D gene TRBD1, 6 bases. CDR1 is LNHNV, CDR2 YYDKDF, per germline (reference sequence). The CDR3 totals 16 residues. V lost 3 bases and J 1 base, leaving 14 bases between the germline ends. The CDR3 loop is CATSSLTGIGTDTQYF. The CDR3 DNA reads TGTGCCACCAGCAGTCTTACAGGGATCGGCACAGATACGCAGTATTTT. Combining the CDR3 with reference TRBV15 and TRBJ2-3 gives the whole variable domain DAMVIQNPRYQVTQFGKPVTLSCSQTLNHNVMYWYQQKSSQAPKLLFHYYDKDFNNEADTPDNFQSRRPNTSFCFLDIRSPGLGDTAMYLCATSSLTGIGTDTQYFGPGTRLTVL.

The V call is TRBV4-2, the J call TRBJ1-5; 10 nucleotides agree with TRBD1. V shed 2 bases and J 6 bases; nucleotides not matched to a gene: 4. The germline V gene encodes CDR1 LGHNA and CDR2 YNFKEQ. The CDR3 is 15 amino acids. Here the CDR3 reads CASSQLDRGPQPQHF. The CDR3, as DNA: TGTGCCAGCAGCCAATTAGACAGGGGGCCTCAGCCCCAGCATTTT.

This chain joins TRBV13 and TRBJ2-6, with TRBD2 identical over 11 bases. CDR3 size: 17 residues. The trim removed 5 bases at V and 2 bases at J, leaving 5 bases unmatched. Germline V gene lookup returns CDR1 PRHDT and CDR2 FYEKMQ (reference sequence). CDR3 coding DNA: TGTGCCAGCAGCCTCCGACTAGCGGGGACTGGGGCCAACGTCCTGACTTTC. Its protein is CASSLRLAGTGANVLTF. Complete variable domain (other parts from reference TRBV13 and TRBJ2-6): AAGVIQSPRHLIKEKRETATLKCYPIPRHDTVYWYQQGPGQDPQFLISFYEKMQSDKGSIPDRFSAQQFSDYHSELNMSSLELGDSALYFCASSLRLAGTGANVLTFGAGSRLTVL.

The rearrangement joins TRBV27 to TRBJ2-2; D is perhaps TRBD2 (6 bases). V was clipped by 5 bases and J by 1 base, with 26 bases between them. This CDR3 has 20 residues. Germline lookup yields CDR1 MNHEY and CDR2 SMNVEV (reference sequence). In DNA form, the CDR3 reads TGTGCCAGCAGTATTAGAAAGACTAGGGCGCCGTTGTTGAACACCGGGGAGCTGTTTTTT. This gives the protein CASSIRKTRAPLLNTGELFF.

The V gene is TRBV7-6, the J gene TRBJ2-1; 11 bases align to TRBD2. CDR3 length equals 15 residues. V lost 1 base to trimming and J lost 8 bases; unmatched junction nucleotides: 4. CDR1 and CDR2 from the germline V gene are SGHVS and FNYEAQ. The CDR3, as DNA: TGTGCCAGCAGCTTAGGTAGCGGGGGGGTCGATGAGCAGTTCTTC. This codes for CASSLGSGGVDEQFF.

This chain connects TRBV18 to TRBJ2-3, with D perhaps matching TRBD2 (6 bases). The CDR3 runs 15 residues. V shed 4 bases and J shed 0 bases, with 11 bases lying between them. The germline CDR1 and CDR2 sequences are KGHSH and LQKENI. This chain's CDR3 is CASSLLASSTDTQYF. The CDR3, as DNA: TGTGCCAGCTCACTCCTAGCGAGTAGCACAGATACGCAGTATTTT.

The CDR3 bases are TGTGCCAGCAGTTACGACAATTCAGGGGGTACTGAAGCTTTCTTT. It translates to CASSYDNSGGTEAFF. The J gene is TRBJ1-1, the V gene TRBV6-2 or TRBV6-3, with 7 bases lining up with TRBD1. This CDR3 is built from 15 residues. V gave up 2 bases and J gave up 5 bases; unmatched junction bases: 8. Per germline, CDR1 MNHEY and CDR2 SVGEGT.

The chain joins TRBV9 to TRBJ2-2; D gene unclear. V lost 0 bases to trimming and J lost 4 bases, with 10 bases between them. CDR3 length: 15 residues. Germline CDR1 and CDR2: SGDLS and YYNGEE. CDR3 coding DNA: TGTGCCAGCAGCGTAGTGGCGGAACCCACCGGGGAGCTGTTTTTT. Translating gives CASSVVAEPTGELFF.

The sample holds one count of this clone. The chain links TRBV30 to TRBJ1-6; D uncertain. Trimming removed 4 bases at V and 10 bases at J, with 17 bases between. The CDR3 consists of 14 residues. Germline V gene sequence: CDR1 GTSNPN, CDR2 SVGIG (reference sequence). As DNA, the CDR3 is TGTGCCTGGAATCTGGGAGTAGGGCTATCACCCCTCCACTTT. Amino acids: CAWNLGVGLSPLHF. The full variable domain, with the rest looked up from reference TRBV30 and TRBJ1-6, is SQTIHQWPATLVQPVGSPLSLECTVEGTSNPNLYWYRQAAGRGLQLLFYSVGIGQISSEVPQNLSASRPQDRQFILSSKKLLLSDSGFYLCAWNLGVGLSPLHFGNGTRLTVT.

The chain has TRBV27 and TRBJ2-2; TRBD2 might be the D (5 bases). Germline assignment: CDR1 MNHEY and CDR2 SMNVEV (reference sequence). The CDR3 consists of 15 residues. V dropped 3 bases and J dropped 7 bases, with 15 bases sitting between them. Here the CDR3 reads CASSLSTLGIGELFF. CDR3 nucleotide sequence: TGTGCCAGCAGTTTGAGTACACTAGGAATCGGGGAGCTGTTTTTT.

This chain uses TRBV7-9 with TRBJ1-1; 7 bases align to TRBD1. The V gene's germline CDR1 is SEHNR and CDR2 FQNEAQ (reference sequence). CDR3 size: 10 residues. Trimming took 8 bases from V and 7 from J; bases not matched to a gene: 1. CDR3 coding DNA: TGTGCCAGCGGGACAGTTGAAGCTTTCTTT. As protein: CASGTVEAFF.